The present T cell receptor (beta chain) was sequenced within a study of cytomegalovirus exposure and HLA in healthy donors. Unrecorded immune exposure was likely among donors, who were nominally healthy when sampled. Concerning this clone: Its antigen is undetermined.

Study-level results: Certain sequence variants were highly shared and formed a cluster, and this cluster was likely a sequencing artifact.

13 Jbeta primers and 60 Vbeta primers were used for the PCR. Produced via immunoSEQ multiplex PCR; TCRdb's table is partial and in-frame only. Among 150,000 to 200,000 clones listed, approximately 85% were seen once. Material: PBMCs. This clonotype was obtained from a man between 18 and 35 years old in good health and CMV-seropositive.

The CDR3 DNA is TGCAGCGTTGAACTGCGCGGGGGACGCACAGATACGCAGTATTTT. It translates to CSVELRGGRTDTQYF. This rearrangement joins TRBV29-1 to TRBJ2-3, with 7 bases that match TRBD2. J lost 1 base, V lost 2 bases, and 6 bases had no gene match. This CDR3 has 15 residues. Germline V gene sequence: CDR1 SQVTM, CDR2 ANQGSEA.